The 6 T cell receptor beta chains listed next were all sequenced from one sample in a study of pediatric ulcerative colitis. Rectal tissue came from one to two pinch biopsies taken at colonoscopy. The method was immunoSEQ multiplex PCR; TCRdb's version includes in-frame clones alone and lacks a portion of them. The sample lists over 45,000 clones, 78% occurring once. Sequencing was performed on gut tissue. These receptors all stem from a girl aged 10 to 17 with moderate ulcerative colitis.

The chain is built from TRBV5-1 and TRBJ2-3; D ambiguous. Trimming took 0 bases from V and 4 from J, leaving 12 bases between them. This CDR3 spans 15 amino acids. Germline V gene data show CDR1 as SGHRS and CDR2 as YFSETQ. The DNA of the CDR3 is TGCGCCAGCAGCTTGGACACCCAGGAAGCAGATACGCAGTATTTT. The encoded protein is CASSLDTQEADTQYF.

The chain recombines TRBV29-1 with TRBJ1-1, with D hard to call. The CDR3 is 11 amino acids. Germline lookup yields CDR1 SQVTM and CDR2 ANQGSEA. V lost 7 bases, J lost 4 bases, and 10 bases lay in between. The CDR3 DNA sequence: TGCAGCGCTAAACCTGGCACTGAAGCTTTCTTT. Encoded protein: CSAKPGTEAFF. The complete variable domain, with remaining parts taken from reference TRBV29-1 and TRBJ1-1, reads SAVISQKPSRDICQRGTSLTIQCQVDSQVTMMFWYRQQPGQSLTLIATANQGSEATYESGFVIDKFPISRPNLTFSTLTVSNMSPEDSSIYLCSAKPGTEAFFGQGTRLTVV.

Written as DNA, the CDR3 is TGTGCCAGCAGTGATTCGTGGGGAATTAATGAAAAACTGTTTTTT. This codes for CASSDSWGINEKLFF. The chain carries TRBV25-1 and TRBJ1-4; D is undetermined. The germline CDR1 and CDR2 sequences are MGHDK and SYGVNS. This CDR3 has 15 residues. The V end lost 3 bases, the J end lost 4 bases, and 12 bases lay between the germline ends.

This rearrangement joins TRBV6-5 to TRBJ1-6; D gene unclear. Germline CDR1 MNHEY, CDR2 SVGAGI. CDR3 size: 14 residues. Trimming removed 9 bases from V and 0 bases from J, with 9 bases in between. CDR3 region: CASLSYSYNSPLHF. The CDR3 nucleotides are TGTGCCAGTTTATCTTACTCCTATAATTCACCCCTCCACTTT.

The rearrangement links TRBV5-1 to TRBJ1-4, with D unresolved. V lost 1 base and J 7 bases, leaving 14 bases between the germline ends. The length of the CDR3 is 15 residues. Germline V lookup: CDR1 SGHRS, CDR2 YFSETQ. CDR3 loop: CASSLRGQASEKLFF. The CDR3 coding sequence is TGCGCCAGCAGCTTGCGTGGGCAGGCAAGTGAAAAACTGTTTTTT.

V gene TRBV5-1 combines with J gene TRBJ2-3, with D tentatively TRBD1 (6 bases). Germline lookup yields CDR1 SGHRS and CDR2 YFSETQ. The CDR3 is made up of 16 amino acids. The V end lost 4 bases, the J end lost 0 bases, and 15 bases lay between the germline ends. The CDR3 reads CASSQKTGTSTDTQYF. The CDR3 coding sequence is TGCGCCAGCAGCCAGAAGACAGGTACAAGCACAGATACGCAGTATTTT.